These 2 T cell receptor beta chains share one sample of origin, sequenced in a study of T cells after yellow fever vaccination. One entry per CDR3 protein, called by TCRdb with MiXCR from the 5' RACE reads. The data contain hundreds of thousands of distinct CDR3 sequences, approximately 10% of them seen just once; the ten biggest clones take up about 3%. The specimen comprised CD4+ T cells sorted from PBMCs, sampled 5 days after the yellow fever booster vaccination. Receptors originate from a man younger than 35 who received the YFV17D yellow fever vaccine.

This clonotype was counted between two and nine times. J is TRBJ1-2 and V is TRBV27; weak D call: TRBD1 (5 bases). Germline V gene data show CDR1 as MNHEY and CDR2 as SMNVEV (reference sequence). Trimming stripped 5 bases from V and 5 bases from J, with 12 bases between. There are 13 residues in the CDR3. The DNA for the CDR3 is TGTGCCAGCAGTCACGGGACGGAGTATGGCTACACCTTC. Its protein is CASSHGTEYGYTF.

This chain joins TRBV11-2 and TRBJ2-1; 10 bases map to TRBD2. Per the germline V gene, CDR1 is SGHAT and CDR2 is FQNNGV. This CDR3 has 16 amino acids. The ends lost 4 bases at V and 12 bases at J; junction bases unmatched: 15. CDR3 DNA: TGTGCCAGCAGCTCCCCCAGCGGGGGGGCAAGGTCGGGGCAGTTCTTC. Translation: CASSSPSGGARSGQFF.